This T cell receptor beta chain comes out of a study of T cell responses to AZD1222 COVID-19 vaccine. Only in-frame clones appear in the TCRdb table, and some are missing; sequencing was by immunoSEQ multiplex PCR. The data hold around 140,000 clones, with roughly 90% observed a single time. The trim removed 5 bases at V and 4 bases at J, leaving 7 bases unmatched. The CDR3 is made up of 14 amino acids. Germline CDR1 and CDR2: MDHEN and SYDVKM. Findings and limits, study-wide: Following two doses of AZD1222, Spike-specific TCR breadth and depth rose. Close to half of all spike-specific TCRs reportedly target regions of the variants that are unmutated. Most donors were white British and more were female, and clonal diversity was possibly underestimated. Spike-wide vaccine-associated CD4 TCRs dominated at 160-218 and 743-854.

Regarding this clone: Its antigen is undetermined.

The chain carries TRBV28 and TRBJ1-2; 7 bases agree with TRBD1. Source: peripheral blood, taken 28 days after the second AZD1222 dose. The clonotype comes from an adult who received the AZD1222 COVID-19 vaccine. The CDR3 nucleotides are TGTGCCAGCAGTCCCCATGACAGGGTCTATGGCTACACCTTC. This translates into CASSPHDRVYGYTF.